The 7 T cell receptor beta chains presented below share a single source sample, sequenced in a study of neurological immune-mediated disorders. TCRdb independently ran MiXCR on the 5' RACE reads; one entry per CDR3 protein. The profile shows 130,000 or so distinct CDR3 sequences, about 3.4% of them singletons. Sequences were obtained from PBMCs. Every receptor here comes from a woman aged 25 to 45 with multiple sclerosis.

This clonotype was recorded at least ten times. This chain uses TRBV5-1 with TRBJ1-1; D not resolved. The V gene's germline CDR1 is SGHRS and CDR2 YFSETQ. The CDR3 length is 15 residues. V was clipped by 4 bases and J by 3 bases, with 16 bases between them. The CDR3 protein is CASSPILHPDTEAFF. In nucleotides, the CDR3 is TGCGCCAGCAGCCCGATTCTTCATCCCGACACTGAAGCTTTCTTT.

This clonotype was counted ten times or more. The chain has TRBV27 and TRBJ2-7; the D is unclear. V was pared by 8 bases and J by 0 bases, with 11 bases between. Germline V gene lookup returns CDR1 MNHEY and CDR2 SMNVEV (reference sequence). The CDR3 sequence is 13 residues long. In nucleotides, the CDR3 is TGTGCCAGCGCATCCGGGTCCTCCTACGAGCAGTACTTC. Translated, it gives CASASGSSYEQYF.

In its sample, this clonotype was seen many times. The J gene is TRBJ2-1, the V gene TRBV5-1, with 7 bases fitting TRBD2. This CDR3 region has 16 residues. The junction had 5 bases not matched to a gene; V was cut back by 0 bases and J by 2 bases. Germline lookup yields CDR1 SGHRS and CDR2 YFSETQ. The CDR3 DNA reads TGCGCCAGCAGCTTGGTTTTCCTAGCGGCCTACAATGAGCAGTTCTTC. Its translation is CASSLVFLAAYNEQFF.

As regards this clonotype: A read error may explain this, as a much larger clone is one base away. V is TRBV6-5 and J is TRBJ2-7; tentative D call: TRBD2 (6 bases). There are 13 residues in the CDR3. CDR1 and CDR2 from the germline V gene are MNHEY and SVGAGI. CDR3 region: CASSWGVSYKQYF. DNA for the CDR3: TGTGCCAGCTCATGGGGGGTTTCCTACAAGCAGTACTTC.

The table lists this clonotype with many counts. The chain uses TRBV20-1 and TRBJ1-2; TRBD1 matches 7 bases. J gave up 6 bases and V 0 bases, and 10 bases lay outside the gene matches. CDR1 and CDR2 (germline): DFQATT, SNEGSKA (reference sequence). The CDR3 is made up of 15 amino acids. As DNA, the CDR3 is TGCAGTGCTAGAGACCGACAAACAGGGGCTCATGGCTACACCTTC. Amino acid sequence: CSARDRQTGAHGYTF.

This clonotype was found many times. V usage is TRBV5-1 and J usage is TRBJ2-7; 7 positions match TRBD2. The CDR3 spans 14 residues. Germline CDR1 and CDR2: SGHRS and YFSETQ. The ends lost 2 bases at V and 5 bases at J; junction bases unmatched: 7. The CDR3 DNA follows: TGCGCCAGCAGCTTCGGGGGAGGGTCCCACGAGCAGTACTTC. This translates into CASSFGGGSHEQYF. Full variable domain (outside the CDR3, taken from reference TRBV5-1 and TRBJ2-7): KAGVTQTPRYLIKTRGQQVTLSCSPISGHRSVSWYQQTPGQGLQFLFEYFSETQRNKGNFPGRFSGRQFSNSRSEMNVSTLELGDSALYLCASSFGGGSHEQYFGPGTRLTVT.

This clonotype was observed a handful of times. The chain carries TRBV30 and TRBJ2-7; either TRBD1 or TRBD2 may fit D (6 bases each). V was cut by 3 bases and J by 3 bases, with 9 bases left in between. The germline V gene has CDR1 GTSNPN and CDR2 SVGIG (reference sequence). The CDR3 has 12 residues. CDR3 protein: CAWSGGGYEQYF. CDR3 coding DNA: TGTGCCTGGAGCGGAGGGGGCTACGAGCAGTACTTC.